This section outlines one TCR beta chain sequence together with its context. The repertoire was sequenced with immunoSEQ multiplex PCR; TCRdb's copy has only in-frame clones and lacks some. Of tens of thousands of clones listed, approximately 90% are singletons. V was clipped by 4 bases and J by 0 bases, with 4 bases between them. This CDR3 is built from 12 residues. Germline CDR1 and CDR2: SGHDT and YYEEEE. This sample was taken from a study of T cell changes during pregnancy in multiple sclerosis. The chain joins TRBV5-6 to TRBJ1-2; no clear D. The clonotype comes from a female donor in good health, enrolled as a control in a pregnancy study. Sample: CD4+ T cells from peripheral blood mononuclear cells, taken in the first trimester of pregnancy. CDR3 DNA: TGTGCCAGCAGCGTAGCTAACTATGGCTACACCTTC. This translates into CASSVANYGYTF.